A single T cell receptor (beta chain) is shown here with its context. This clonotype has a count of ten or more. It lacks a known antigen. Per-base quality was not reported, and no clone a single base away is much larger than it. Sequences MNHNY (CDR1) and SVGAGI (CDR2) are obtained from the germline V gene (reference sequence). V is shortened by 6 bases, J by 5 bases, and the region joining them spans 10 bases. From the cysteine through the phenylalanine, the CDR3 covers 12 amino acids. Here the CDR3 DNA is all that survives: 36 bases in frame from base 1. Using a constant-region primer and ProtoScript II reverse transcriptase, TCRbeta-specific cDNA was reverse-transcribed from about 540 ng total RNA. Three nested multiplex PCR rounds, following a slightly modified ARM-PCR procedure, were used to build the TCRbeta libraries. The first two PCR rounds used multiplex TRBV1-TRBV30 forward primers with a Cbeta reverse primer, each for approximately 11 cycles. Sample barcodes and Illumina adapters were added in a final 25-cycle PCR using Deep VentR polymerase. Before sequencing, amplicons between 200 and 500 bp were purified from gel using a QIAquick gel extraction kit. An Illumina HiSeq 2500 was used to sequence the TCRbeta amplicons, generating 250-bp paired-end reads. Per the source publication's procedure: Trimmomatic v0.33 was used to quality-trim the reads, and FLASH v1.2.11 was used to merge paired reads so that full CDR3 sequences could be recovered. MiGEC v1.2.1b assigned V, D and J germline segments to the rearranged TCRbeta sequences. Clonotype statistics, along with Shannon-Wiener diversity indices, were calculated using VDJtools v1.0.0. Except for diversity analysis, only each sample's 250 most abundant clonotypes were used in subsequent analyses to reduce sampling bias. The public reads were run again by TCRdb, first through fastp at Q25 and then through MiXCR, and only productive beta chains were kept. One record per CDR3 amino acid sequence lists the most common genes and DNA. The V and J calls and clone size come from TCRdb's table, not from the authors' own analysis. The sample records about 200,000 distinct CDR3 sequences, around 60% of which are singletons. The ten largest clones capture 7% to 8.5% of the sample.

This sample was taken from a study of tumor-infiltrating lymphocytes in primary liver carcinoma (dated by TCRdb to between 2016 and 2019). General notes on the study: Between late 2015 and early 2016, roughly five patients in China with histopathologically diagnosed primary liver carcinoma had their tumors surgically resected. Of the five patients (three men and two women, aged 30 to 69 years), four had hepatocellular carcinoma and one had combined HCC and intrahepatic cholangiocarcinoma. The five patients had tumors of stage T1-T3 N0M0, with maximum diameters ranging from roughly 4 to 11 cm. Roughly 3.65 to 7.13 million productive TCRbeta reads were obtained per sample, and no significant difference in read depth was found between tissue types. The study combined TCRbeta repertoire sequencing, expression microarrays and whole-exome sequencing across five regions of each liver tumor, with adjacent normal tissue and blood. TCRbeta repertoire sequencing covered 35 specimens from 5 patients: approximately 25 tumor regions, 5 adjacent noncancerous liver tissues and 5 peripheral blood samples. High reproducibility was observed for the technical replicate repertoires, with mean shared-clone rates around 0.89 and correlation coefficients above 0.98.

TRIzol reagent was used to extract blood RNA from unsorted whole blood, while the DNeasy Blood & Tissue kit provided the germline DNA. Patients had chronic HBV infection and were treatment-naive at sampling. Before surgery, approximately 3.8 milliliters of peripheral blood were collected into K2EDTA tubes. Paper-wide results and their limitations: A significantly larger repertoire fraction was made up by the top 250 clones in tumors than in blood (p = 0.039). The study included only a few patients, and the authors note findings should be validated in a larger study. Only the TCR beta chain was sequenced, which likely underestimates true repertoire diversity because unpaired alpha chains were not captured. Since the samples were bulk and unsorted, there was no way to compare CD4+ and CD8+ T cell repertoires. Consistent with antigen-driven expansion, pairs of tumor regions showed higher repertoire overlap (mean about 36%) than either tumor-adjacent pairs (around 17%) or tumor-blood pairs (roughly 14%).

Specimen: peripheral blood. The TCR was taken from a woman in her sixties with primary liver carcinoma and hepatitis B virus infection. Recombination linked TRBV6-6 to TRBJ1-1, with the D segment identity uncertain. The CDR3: CASSLGLTEAFF. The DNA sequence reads TGTGCCAGCAGCTTGGGGTTAACTGAAGCTTTCTTT.